This T cell receptor beta chain was identified during a study of blood T cell repertoires in COVID-19. This clone was counted a single time. Original processing notes: Quantification of nucleated cells was approximated via reference gene primer amplification. Clones were sequenced by immunoSEQ multiplex PCR, and TCRdb holds only the in-frame ones, with some missing. V, J and clone size are taken as reported in that table, and D and trimming were inferred from the DNA itself. Here the sample spans 120,000 to 150,000 clones, around 90% being singletons. Sample: peripheral blood. This receptor was identified in a human donor in a cohort sampled during active COVID-19.

CDR3 sequence (DNA): TGTGCCAGCAGTTACGGGGACAGCTCCTATAATTCACCCCTCCACTTT. Amino acids: CASSYGDSSYNSPLHF. The chain is built from TRBV27 and TRBJ1-6; 7 positions agree with TRBD1. CDR1 is MNHEY, CDR2 SMNVEV, per germline (reference sequence). The length of the CDR3 is 16 residues. V lost 4 bases and J lost 0; bases outside the gene matches: 3.